The 9 T cell receptor beta chains below come from one sample, sequenced in a study of shared clonotypes between healthy human individuals. Assay: immunoSEQ multiplex PCR; the TCRdb copy retains only in-frame clones and omits some. Here the sample spans around 430,000 clones, roughly 77% being singletons. Sequencing was performed on PBMCs. These receptors originate from a woman aged 40 to 50 in good health. Some clones in this sample may be carry-over from other donors' samples.

The chain has TRBV7-9 and TRBJ1-4; perhaps TRBD1 as D (5 bases). Germline V CDR1 and CDR2: SEHNR, FQNEAQ (reference sequence). The CDR3 is made up of 15 amino acids. Trimming cost V 7 bases and J 8 bases, with 20 bases left between them. Written as DNA, the CDR3 is TGTGCCAGCACCACGACCTTTCAGGGAGGGGAAAAACTGTTTTTT. Encoded protein: CASTTTFQGGEKLFF. Full variable domain (outside the CDR3, taken from reference TRBV7-9 and TRBJ1-4): DTGVSQNPRHKITKRGQNVTFRCDPISEHNRLYWYRQTLGQGPEFLTYFQNEAQLEKSRLLSDRFSAERPKGSFSTLEIQRTEQGDSAMYLCASTTTFQGGEKLFFGSGTQLSVL.

The CDR3 nucleotides are TGTGCCAGCAGTGAAGGGAGGACAGATTCCTACGAGCAGTACTTC. Protein sequence: CASSEGRTDSYEQYF. This chain joins TRBV2 and TRBJ2-7; the D gene is possibly TRBD1 (6 bases). This CDR3 has 15 amino acids. Germline V lookup: CDR1 SNHLY, CDR2 FYNNEI. The germline V and J ends were trimmed by 1 base and 1 base, with 11 bases remaining between them.

This clone was recorded a few times. Here the CDR3 reads CASSVIAGIFGYTF. CDR3 bases: TGTGCCAGCAGTGTAATTGCGGGGATTTTTGGCTACACCTTC. The chain combines TRBV2 with TRBJ1-2; no reliable D call. Deletions cut 4 bases from V and 7 bases from J, with 16 bases between. Germline lookup yields CDR1 SNHLY and CDR2 FYNNEI. CDR3 length: 14 residues.

The V call is TRBV7-2, the J call TRBJ1-1; 8 nucleotides align to TRBD1. The germline V gene has CDR1 SGHTA and CDR2 FQGNSA. V lost 1 base to trimming and J lost 5 bases; unmatched junction nucleotides: 6. CDR3 size: 15 residues. The CDR3 sequence is CASSLGDRRGTEAFF. The CDR3 nucleotides are TGTGCCAGCAGCTTAGGGGACAGGAGAGGAACTGAAGCTTTCTTT.

In the case of this clone: A far larger clone is one nucleotide away, so this likely arose from a read error. The V gene is TRBV28, the J gene TRBJ1-5; D gene ambiguous. The CDR3 is 13 amino acids. With 4 bases removed from V and 0 bases from J, the gap between germline ends came to 4 bases. CDR1 MDHEN and CDR2 SYDVKM come from the germline V gene. The CDR3, as DNA: TGTGCCAGCAGTTCGGATAGCAATCAGCCCCAGCATTTT. Translated: CASSSDSNQPQHF.

The chain combines TRBV11-2 with TRBJ2-7; no firm D call. Germline V lookup: CDR1 SGHAT, CDR2 FQNNGV. This CDR3 is 12 amino acids long. V gave up 0 bases and J gave up 6 bases, with 6 bases separating them. CDR3 loop: CASSLDRREQYF. CDR3 sequence (DNA): TGTGCCAGCAGCTTAGATAGGCGCGAGCAGTACTTC.

This clone occurred once. The chain combines TRBV6-6 with TRBJ2-7; D is uncertain. Per the germline V gene, CDR1 is MNHNY and CDR2 is SVGAGI (reference sequence). This CDR3 comprises 14 residues. Trimming left V 0 bases short and J 2 bases short, with 8 bases between. The DNA of the CDR3 is TGTGCCAGCAGTTACTCGCCAGCCACCTACGAGCAGTACTTC. Its translation is CASSYSPATYEQYF.

In this sample, this clone turned up once. This probably arose from a read error, given a far larger clone one base away. V gene TRBV6-5 combines with J gene TRBJ2-7; 9 nucleotides line up with TRBD2. Trimming took 3 bases from V and 5 from J; bases not matched to a gene: 8. This CDR3 has 15 amino acids. Germline V gene sequence: CDR1 MNHEY, CDR2 SVGAGI. CDR3 amino acids: CASSYSPSGNHEQYF. The CDR3 bases are TGTGCCAGCAGTTATTCGCCTAGCGGGAACCACGAGCAGTACTTC.

This chain connects TRBV11-3 to TRBJ2-7, with D uncertain. Trimming removed 5 bases at V and 4 bases at J, with 9 bases between. The CDR3 has 12 amino acids. Germline V CDR1 and CDR2: SGHNT, YENEEA. The CDR3 here is CASSTLRYEQYF. CDR3 coding DNA: TGTGCCAGCAGCACATTGAGATACGAGCAGTACTTC.